Given below is one T cell receptor beta chain in context. Antigen specificity is unknown. This record comes from a study of early T cells in non-severe SARS-CoV-2 infection. The wider study: Sequencing input comprised bulk RNA from unsorted whole blood; chain pairing was not available.

Points from the study as a whole: VDJdb-based matching was biased toward anti-spike CD8 responses and missed private and CD4 specificities.

Individual cDNA molecules received unique molecular identifiers during library preparation. Via MiXCR, TCRdb re-called the 5' RACE reads, giving one row per CDR3 protein. The table shows 80,000 to 95,000 distinct CDR3 sequences, with 9% to 15% occurring only once. This receptor was obtained from an adult who was a healthcare worker with PCR-confirmed SARS-CoV-2 infection or an uninfected control (not recorded which). Sequencing was done on a sample of whole blood.

Here the CDR3 DNA reads TGTGCCAGCAGTGAGCCCGGGGGCGATGGAAACACCATATATTTT. This gives the protein CASSEPGGDGNTIYF. This chain connects TRBV25-1 to TRBJ1-3; a possible D gene is TRBD1 (6 bases). CDR1 and CDR2 (germline): MGHDK, SYGVNS. CDR3 length: 15 amino acids. V was trimmed by 3 bases and J by 3 bases, leaving 12 bases between them. The variable domain in full, completed from reference TRBV25-1 and TRBJ1-3, reads EADIYQTPRYLVIGTGKKITLECSQTMGHDKMYWYQQDPGMELHLIHYSYGVNSTEKGDLSSESTVSRIRTEHFPLTLESARPSHTSQYLCASSEPGGDGNTIYFGEGSWLTVV.